The 8 T cell receptor beta chains reported below all come from one sample, sequenced in a study of CD8+ T cells in alopecia areata. Following RNA extraction, reverse transcription yielded cDNA that acted as the sequencing template. TCRdb's copy holds only in-frame clones and misses some; the assay was immunoSEQ multiplex PCR. There are roughly 150,000 clones in the sample; about 60% occur only once, and 4.5% to 5% lies in the top ten. The sequencing sample was made of CD4+ T cells sorted from blood. The receptors originated from a human donor in good health.

This clone was counted between two and nine times. The chain has TRBV29-1 and TRBJ2-7; TRBD1 agrees at 7 bases. CDR1 and CDR2 from the germline V gene are SQVTM and ANQGSEA. The CDR3 spans 14 residues. V trimming: 6 bases; J trimming: 2 bases; junction bases outside the gene matches: 10. This CDR3 is CSVLKQGIPYEQYF. Here the CDR3 DNA reads TGCAGCGTCCTAAAACAGGGGATCCCCTACGAGCAGTACTTC.

This rearrangement joins TRBV18 to TRBJ2-1, with 8 positions matching TRBD2. The J segment lost 5 bases and the V segment lost 3 bases, leaving 6 bases of the junction unmatched. The CDR3 contains 15 residues. CDR1 and CDR2 (germline): KGHSH, LQKENI. CDR3 sequence: CASSPSGRANNEQFF. The CDR3 DNA reads TGTGCCAGCTCACCTTCCGGGAGGGCCAACAATGAGCAGTTCTTC.

V gene TRBV9 combines with J gene TRBJ1-1; D unresolved. Germline lookup yields CDR1 SGDLS and CDR2 YYNGEE. This CDR3 contains 11 residues. The V gene lost 3 bases and the J gene lost 6 bases, with 6 bases spanning the gap. CDR3 nucleotide sequence: TGTGCCAGCAGCGCGGGCGCTGAAGCTTTCTTT. As protein: CASSAGAEAFF.

The rearrangement uses TRBV30 and TRBJ2-1; 12 nucleotides line up with TRBD2. CDR3 length: 15 residues. With 2 bases clipped from V and 7 bases from J, the junction kept 6 bases outside the gene matches. Germline V gene data show CDR1 as GTSNPN and CDR2 as SVGIG (reference sequence). This CDR3 reads CAWSKGLAGRNEQFF. CDR3 nucleotides: TGTGCCTGGAGTAAAGGACTAGCGGGAAGGAATGAGCAGTTCTTC.

J is TRBJ2-5 and V is TRBV6-6, with D unclear. V lost 6 bases and J lost 2, with 10 bases in between. Germline CDR1 reads MNHNY; CDR2 reads SVGAGI (reference sequence). The CDR3 runs 13 residues. The CDR3 here is CASRESAQETQYF. The DNA for the CDR3 is TGTGCCAGCAGAGAGAGCGCGCAAGAGACCCAGTACTTC.

This clone was observed a few times. V and J are TRBV15 and TRBJ1-4; no clear D gene. The V end lost 1 base, the J end lost 11 bases, and 11 bases lay between the germline ends. The CDR3 spans 13 residues. Germline CDR1 LNHNV, CDR2 YYDKDF (reference sequence). CDR3 loop: CATSRGEVDKLFF. The CDR3 DNA follows: TGTGCCACCAGCAGAGGGGAGGTGGATAAACTGTTTTTT. Complete variable domain (other parts from reference TRBV15 and TRBJ1-4): DAMVIQNPRYQVTQFGKPVTLSCSQTLNHNVMYWYQQKSSQAPKLLFHYYDKDFNNEADTPDNFQSRRPNTSFCFLDIRSPGLGDTAMYLCATSRGEVDKLFFGSGTQLSVL.

This clone was seen more than once but under ten times. The chain recombines TRBV29-1 with TRBJ2-2; 7 positions agree with TRBD1. CDR1 SQVTM and CDR2 ANQGSEA come from the germline V gene. With V trimmed by 7 bases and J by 6 bases, 5 bases remained unmatched. CDR3 length: 12 residues. The CDR3 DNA sequence: TGCAGCGGAGGACAGGTGTCCGGGGAGCTGTTTTTT. This gives the protein CSGGQVSGELFF.

The V gene is TRBV14, the J gene TRBJ2-7, with TRBD1 matching over 7 bases. There are 17 residues in the CDR3. Trimming cost V 4 bases and J 2 bases; bases outside gene matches: 14. Germline values: CDR1 SGHDN, CDR2 FVKESK. Here the CDR3 DNA reads TGTGCCAGCAGCCCCGTGAAGGGGGCTATCTCACCCTACGAGCAGTACTTC. It yields the protein CASSPVKGAISPYEQYF.